This T cell receptor (beta chain) was recovered during a study of T-cell memory formation after mild COVID-19. Study context: For the most part, TCR clusters were specific to one donor.

One entry per CDR3 protein results from TCRdb running MiXCR on the 5' RACE reads. The profile covers about 250,000 distinct CDR3 sequences, with about a sixth appearing a single time and around 3.4% taken by the ten largest. The CDR3 has 15 residues. Germline V gives CDR1 LGHNA, CDR2 YNFKEQ. V was shortened by 1 base and J by 4 bases, with 13 bases between the two germline ends. Regarding this clonotype: Its target is not known.

Whole-study findings and limits: In second-wave clones peaking day 37, SARS-CoV-2 specificity remained unconfirmed. There were some responding clones in pre-infection memory, which suggested that cross-reactive memory had joined.

This chain links TRBV4-2 with TRBJ1-2; no firm D call. The sequence was obtained from a man aged 18-30 years who had mild COVID-19 (a few samples of this study predate the infection). Cell type and time point are not known. What was sequenced was PBMCs or a T cell subset sorted from them (not recorded which). This chain's CDR3 is CASSQGSVGSYGYTF. As DNA, the CDR3 is TGTGCCAGCAGCCAAGGGAGCGTCGGGAGCTATGGCTACACCTTC.